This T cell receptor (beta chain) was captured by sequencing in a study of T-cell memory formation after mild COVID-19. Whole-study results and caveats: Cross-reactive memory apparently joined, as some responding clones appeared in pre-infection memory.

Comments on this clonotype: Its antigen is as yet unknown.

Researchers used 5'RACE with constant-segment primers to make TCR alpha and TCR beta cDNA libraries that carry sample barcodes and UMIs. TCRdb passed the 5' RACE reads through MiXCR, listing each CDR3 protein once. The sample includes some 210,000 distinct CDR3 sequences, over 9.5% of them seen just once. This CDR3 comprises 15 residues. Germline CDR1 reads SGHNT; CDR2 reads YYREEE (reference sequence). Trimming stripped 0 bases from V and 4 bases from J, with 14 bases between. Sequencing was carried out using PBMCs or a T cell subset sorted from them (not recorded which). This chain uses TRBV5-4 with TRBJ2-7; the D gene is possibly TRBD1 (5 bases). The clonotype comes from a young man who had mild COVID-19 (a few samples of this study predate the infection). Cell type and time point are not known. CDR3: CASSLVGVVWYEQYF. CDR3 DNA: TGTGCCAGCAGCTTGGTAGGGGTCGTATGGTACGAGCAGTACTTC.